The clone carrying this T cell receptor beta chain turned up a few times. Antigen: not known. These data belong to a study of T-cell reconstitution after alpha-beta-depleted transplantation in children. Study outcomes and limitations: As was reported, about two months after transplant, alpha-beta T cells came from several hundred expanded graft clones.

Molecular barcoding with unique molecular identifiers was used for the TCRbeta library. TCRdb redid the calling of the PCR reads with MiXCR, one entry per CDR3 protein. This sample has hundreds of thousands of distinct CDR3 sequences; more than 20% occur once, and the top ten carry approximately 14%. This CDR3 is built from 14 residues. Trimming shortened V by 6 bases and J by 0 bases, and 11 bases separated the two germline ends. Per the germline V gene, CDR1 is MNHNS and CDR2 is SASEGT. The sequencing here drew on PBMCs, mostly from graft donor cells, taken 360 days after TCRalphabeta/CD19-depleted stem cell transplant. This chain joins TRBV6-1 and TRBJ1-2; D may be TRBD1 (5 bases). This TCR was sampled from a boy in the first two years of life who had a stem cell transplant for acute myeloid leukemia, so the T cells may come from the graft donor. The CDR3 DNA is TGTGCCAGCAGGCGGGACGGAGCTAACTATGGCTACACCTTC. As protein: CASRRDGANYGYTF.